This T cell receptor (beta chain) was profiled in a study of neurological immune-mediated disorders. In TCRdb, the 5' RACE reads were re-called with MiXCR into one record per CDR3 protein. The data show fewer than 20,000 distinct CDR3 sequences, with 3.5% seen just once and around 20% held by the top ten. This clonotype has ten or more counts. The antigen is not known. V lost 1 base, J lost 1 base, and 7 bases lay in between. The CDR3 runs 14 residues. Germline lookup yields CDR1 MGHRA and CDR2 YSYEKL. Overall study results and limits: The absence of shared CDR3 amino acid sequences among expanded clones across subjects suggests private repertoires in all groups.

Libraries from sorted cells each used 800,000 to 1,000,000 CD4+ or CD8+ T cells. Sample: CD8+ T cells from blood. The TCR sequence derives from a woman in her thirties or forties in good health. The V and J genes are TRBV4-1 and TRBJ2-5; D not resolved. CDR3 amino acids: CASSQVQTQETQYF. The DNA of the CDR3 is TGCGCCAGCAGCCAAGTGCAGACCCAAGAGACCCAGTACTTC.